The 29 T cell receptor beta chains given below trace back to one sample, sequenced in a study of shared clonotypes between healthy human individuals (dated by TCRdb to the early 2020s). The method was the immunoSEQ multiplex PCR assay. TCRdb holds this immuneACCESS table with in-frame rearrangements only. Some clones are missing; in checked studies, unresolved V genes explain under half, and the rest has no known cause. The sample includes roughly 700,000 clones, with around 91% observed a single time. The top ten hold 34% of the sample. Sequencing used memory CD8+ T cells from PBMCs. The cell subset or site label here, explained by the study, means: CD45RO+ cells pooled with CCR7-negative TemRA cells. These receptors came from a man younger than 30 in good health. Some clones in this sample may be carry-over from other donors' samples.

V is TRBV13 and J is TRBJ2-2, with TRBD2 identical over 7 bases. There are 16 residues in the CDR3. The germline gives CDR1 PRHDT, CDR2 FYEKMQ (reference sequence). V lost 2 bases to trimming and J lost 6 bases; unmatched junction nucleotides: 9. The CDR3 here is CASSLLAGEMAGELFF. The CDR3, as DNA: TGTGCCAGCAGCTTACTTGCGGGAGAAATGGCCGGGGAGCTGTTTTTT.

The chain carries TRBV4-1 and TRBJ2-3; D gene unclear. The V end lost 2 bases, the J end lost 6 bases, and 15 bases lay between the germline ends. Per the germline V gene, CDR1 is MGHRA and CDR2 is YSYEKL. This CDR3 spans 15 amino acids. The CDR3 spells CASSQRALPADTQYF. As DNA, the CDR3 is TGCGCCAGCAGCCAACGGGCTCTGCCGGCGGATACGCAGTATTTT.

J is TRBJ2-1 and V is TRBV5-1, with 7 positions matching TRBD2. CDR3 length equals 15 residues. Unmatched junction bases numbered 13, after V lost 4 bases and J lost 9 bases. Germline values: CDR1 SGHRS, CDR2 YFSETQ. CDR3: CASSLEIPTSTEQFF. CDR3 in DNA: TGCGCCAGCAGCCTGGAAATCCCGACTAGCACTGAGCAGTTCTTC.

As DNA, the CDR3 is TGTGCCAGTAGTATCACCGGGACAGGCCCCTACGAGCAGTACTTC. This translates into CASSITGTGPYEQYF. This chain uses TRBV19 with TRBJ2-7; 8 nucleotides align to TRBD1. Per germline, CDR1 LNHDA and CDR2 SQIVND (reference sequence). The length of the CDR3 is 15 residues. After removal of 3 bases from V and 2 bases from J, the junction contained 6 bases not matched to a gene. Looking up the rest from reference TRBV19 and TRBJ2-7 gives the full variable domain: DGGITQSPKYLFRKEGQNVTLSCEQNLNHDAMYWYRQDPGQGLRLIYYSQIVNDFQKGDIAEGYSVSREKKESFPLTVTSAQKNPTAFYLCASSITGTGPYEQYFGPGTRLTVT.

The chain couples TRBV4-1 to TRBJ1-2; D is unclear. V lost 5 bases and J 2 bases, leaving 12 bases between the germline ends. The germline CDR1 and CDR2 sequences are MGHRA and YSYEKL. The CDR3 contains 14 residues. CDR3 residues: CASSEGNPNYGYTF. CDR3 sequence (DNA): TGCGCCAGCAGCGAAGGGAACCCCAACTATGGCTACACCTTC.

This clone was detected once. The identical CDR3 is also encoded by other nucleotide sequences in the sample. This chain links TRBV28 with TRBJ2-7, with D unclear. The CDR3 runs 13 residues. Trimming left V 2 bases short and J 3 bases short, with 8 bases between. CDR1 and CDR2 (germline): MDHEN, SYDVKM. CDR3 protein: CASSLTNSYEQYF. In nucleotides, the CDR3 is TGTGCCAGCAGTTTAACGAACAGCTACGAGCAGTACTTC.

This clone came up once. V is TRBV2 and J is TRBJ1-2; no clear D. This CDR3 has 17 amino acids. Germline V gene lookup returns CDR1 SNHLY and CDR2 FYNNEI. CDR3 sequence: CASTPWPHGETNYGYTF. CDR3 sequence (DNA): TGTGCTTCCACCCCCTGGCCCCACGGGGAAACTAACTATGGCTACACCTTC.

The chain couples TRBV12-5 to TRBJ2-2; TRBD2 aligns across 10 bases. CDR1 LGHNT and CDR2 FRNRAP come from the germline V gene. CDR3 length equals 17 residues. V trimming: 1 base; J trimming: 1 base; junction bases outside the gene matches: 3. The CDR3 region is CASGLGLAGMNTGELFF. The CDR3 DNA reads TGTGCTAGTGGTTTGGGACTAGCGGGTATGAACACCGGGGAGCTGTTTTTT.

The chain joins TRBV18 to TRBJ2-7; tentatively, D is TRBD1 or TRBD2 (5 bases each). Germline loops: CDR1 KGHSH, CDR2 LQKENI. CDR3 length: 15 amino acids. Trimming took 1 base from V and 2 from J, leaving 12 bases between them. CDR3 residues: CASSPLRDVTYEQYF. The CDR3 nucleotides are TGTGCCAGCTCACCACTCCGGGACGTAACCTACGAGCAGTACTTC.

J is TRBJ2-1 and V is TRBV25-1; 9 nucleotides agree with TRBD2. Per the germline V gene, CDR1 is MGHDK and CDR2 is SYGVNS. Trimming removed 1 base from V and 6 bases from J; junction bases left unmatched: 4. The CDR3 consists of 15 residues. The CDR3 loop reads CASSESSGILNEQFF. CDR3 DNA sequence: TGTGCCAGCAGTGAATCTAGCGGGATACTCAATGAGCAGTTCTTC.

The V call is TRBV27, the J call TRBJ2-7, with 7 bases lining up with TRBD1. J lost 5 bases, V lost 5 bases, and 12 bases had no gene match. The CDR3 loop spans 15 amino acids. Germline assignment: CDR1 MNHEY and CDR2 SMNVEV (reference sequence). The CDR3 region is CASSLAPQGDDEQYF. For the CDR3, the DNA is TGTGCCAGCAGTCTCGCCCCGCAGGGGGATGACGAGCAGTACTTC.

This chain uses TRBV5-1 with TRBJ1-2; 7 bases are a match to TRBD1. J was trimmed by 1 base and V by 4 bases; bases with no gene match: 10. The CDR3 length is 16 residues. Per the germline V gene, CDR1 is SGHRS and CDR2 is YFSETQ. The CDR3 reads CASSPGGPGFNYGYTF. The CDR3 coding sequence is TGCGCCAGCAGCCCAGGGGGGCCAGGGTTTAACTATGGCTACACCTTC.

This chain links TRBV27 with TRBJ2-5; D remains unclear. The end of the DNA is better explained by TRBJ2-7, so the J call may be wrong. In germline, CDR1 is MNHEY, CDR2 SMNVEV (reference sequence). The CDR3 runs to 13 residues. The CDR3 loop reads CASSYGTIYEQYF. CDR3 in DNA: TGTGCCAGCAGTTACGGAACCATCTACGAGCAGTACTTC.

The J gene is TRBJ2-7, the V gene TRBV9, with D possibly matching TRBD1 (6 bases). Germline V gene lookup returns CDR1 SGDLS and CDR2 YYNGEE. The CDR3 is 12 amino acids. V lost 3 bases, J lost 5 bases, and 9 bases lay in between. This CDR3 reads CASSGRGNEQYF. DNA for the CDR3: TGTGCCAGCAGCGGCAGGGGTAACGAGCAGTACTTC.

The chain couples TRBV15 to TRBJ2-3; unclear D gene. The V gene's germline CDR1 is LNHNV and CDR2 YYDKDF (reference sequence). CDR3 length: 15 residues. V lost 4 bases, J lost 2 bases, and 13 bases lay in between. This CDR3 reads CATSTTTALTDTQYF. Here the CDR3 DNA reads TGTGCCACCAGCACCACCACGGCTCTCACAGATACGCAGTATTTT.

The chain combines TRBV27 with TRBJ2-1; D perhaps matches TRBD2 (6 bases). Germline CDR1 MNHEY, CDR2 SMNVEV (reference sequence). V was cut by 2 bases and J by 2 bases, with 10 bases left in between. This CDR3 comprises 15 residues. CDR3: CASSLGGDAYNEQFF. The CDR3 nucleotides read TGTGCCAGCAGTTTAGGCGGGGACGCCTACAATGAGCAGTTCTTC.

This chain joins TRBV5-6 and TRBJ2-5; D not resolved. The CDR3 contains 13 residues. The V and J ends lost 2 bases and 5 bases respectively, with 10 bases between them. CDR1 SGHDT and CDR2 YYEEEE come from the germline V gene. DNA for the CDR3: TGTGCCAGCAGCTTCCTATCCCCGGAGACCCAGTACTTC. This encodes CASSFLSPETQYF.

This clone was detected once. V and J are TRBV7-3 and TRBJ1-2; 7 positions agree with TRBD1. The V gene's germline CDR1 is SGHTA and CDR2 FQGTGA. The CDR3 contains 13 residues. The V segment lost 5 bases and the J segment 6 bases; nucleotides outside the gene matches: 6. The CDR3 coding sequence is TGTGCCAGCAGCCCAAGAGGGACAGATGGCTACACCTTC. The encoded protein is CASSPRGTDGYTF.

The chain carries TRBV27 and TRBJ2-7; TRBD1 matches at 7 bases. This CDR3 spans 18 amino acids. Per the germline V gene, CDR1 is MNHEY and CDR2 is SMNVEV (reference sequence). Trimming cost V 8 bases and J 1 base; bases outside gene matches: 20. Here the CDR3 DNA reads TGTGCCAGCGGCGCACCGGGCCCCCTGGACAGGATATCCTACGAGCAGTACTTC. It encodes CASGAPGPLDRISYEQYF.

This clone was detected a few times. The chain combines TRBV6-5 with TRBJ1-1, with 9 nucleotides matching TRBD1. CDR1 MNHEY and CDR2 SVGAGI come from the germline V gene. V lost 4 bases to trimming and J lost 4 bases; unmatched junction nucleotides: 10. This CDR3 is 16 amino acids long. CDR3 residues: CASSLLGQGSGTEAFF. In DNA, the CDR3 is TGTGCCAGCAGTTTACTGGGACAGGGTTCGGGCACTGAAGCTTTCTTT.

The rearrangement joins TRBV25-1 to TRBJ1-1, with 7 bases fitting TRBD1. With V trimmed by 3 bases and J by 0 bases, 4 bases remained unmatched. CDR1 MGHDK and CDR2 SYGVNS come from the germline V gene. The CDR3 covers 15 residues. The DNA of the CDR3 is TGTGCCAGCAGTGAGGGACAGCTCATGAACACTGAAGCTTTCTTT. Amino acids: CASSEGQLMNTEAFF.

The CDR3 spells CASSQDGTSLFETQYF. The CDR3 bases are TGCGCCAGCAGCCAAGATGGGACTAGTTTGTTCGAGACCCAGTACTTC. The chain uses TRBV4-1 and TRBJ2-5, with 8 nucleotides matching TRBD2. This CDR3 spans 16 amino acids. The ends lost 0 bases at V and 5 bases at J; junction bases unmatched: 8. CDR1 MGHRA and CDR2 YSYEKL come from the germline V gene.

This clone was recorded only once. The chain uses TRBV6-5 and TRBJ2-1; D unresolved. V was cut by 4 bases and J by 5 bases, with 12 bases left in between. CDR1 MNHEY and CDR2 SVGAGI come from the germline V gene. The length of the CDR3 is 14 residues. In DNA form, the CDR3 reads TGTGCCAGCAGTTTTGCCCTTAGGAACAATGAGCAGTTCTTC. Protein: CASSFALRNNEQFF.

The CDR3 spells CASSPGTGIDYGYTF. The CDR3 DNA sequence: TGCGCCAGCAGCCCCGGGACAGGGATTGACTATGGCTACACCTTC. The chain combines TRBV10-1 with TRBJ1-2; 9 positions match TRBD1. Trimming cost V 6 bases and J 3 bases; bases outside gene matches: 8. This CDR3 comprises 15 residues. Germline CDR1 reads WNHNN; CDR2 reads SYGVQD (reference sequence).

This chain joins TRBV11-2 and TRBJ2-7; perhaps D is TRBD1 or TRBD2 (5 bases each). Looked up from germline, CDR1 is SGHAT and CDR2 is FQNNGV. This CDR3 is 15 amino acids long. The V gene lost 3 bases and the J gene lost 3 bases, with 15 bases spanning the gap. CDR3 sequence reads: CASSFFRGIDYEQYF. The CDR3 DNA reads TGTGCCAGCAGCTTTTTCCGGGGCATCGACTACGAGCAGTACTTC.

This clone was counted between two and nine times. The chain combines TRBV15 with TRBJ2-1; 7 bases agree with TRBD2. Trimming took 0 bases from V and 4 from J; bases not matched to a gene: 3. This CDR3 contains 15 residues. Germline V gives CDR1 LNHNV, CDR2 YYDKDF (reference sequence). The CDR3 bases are TGTGCCACCAGCAGAGAACGGGACTATTACAATGAGCAGTTCTTC. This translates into CATSRERDYYNEQFF.

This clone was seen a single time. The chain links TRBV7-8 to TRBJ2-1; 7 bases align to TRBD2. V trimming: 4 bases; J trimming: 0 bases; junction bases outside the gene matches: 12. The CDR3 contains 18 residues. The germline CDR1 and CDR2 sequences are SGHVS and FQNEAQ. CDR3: CASSSSRLALSSYNEQFF. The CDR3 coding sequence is TGTGCCAGCAGCTCTAGCCGACTAGCCTTGAGCTCCTACAATGAGCAGTTCTTC. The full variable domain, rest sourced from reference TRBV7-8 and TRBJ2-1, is GAGVSQSPRYKVAKRGQDVALRCDPISGHVSLFWYQQALGQGPEFLTYFQNEAQLDKSGLPSDRFFAERPEGSVSTLKIQRTQQEDSAVYLCASSSSRLALSSYNEQFFGPGTRLTVL.

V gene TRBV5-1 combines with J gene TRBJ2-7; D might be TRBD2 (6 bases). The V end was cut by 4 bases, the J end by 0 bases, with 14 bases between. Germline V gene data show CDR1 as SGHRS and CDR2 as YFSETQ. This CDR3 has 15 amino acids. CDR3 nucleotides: TGCGCCAGCAGCCAGGGACTCGCCTCCTCCTACGAGCAGTACTTC. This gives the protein CASSQGLASSYEQYF.

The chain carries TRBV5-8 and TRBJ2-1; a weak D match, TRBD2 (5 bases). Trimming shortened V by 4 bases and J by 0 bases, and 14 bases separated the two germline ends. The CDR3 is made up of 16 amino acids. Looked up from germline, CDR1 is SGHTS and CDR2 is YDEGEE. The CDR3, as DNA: TGTGCCAGCAGCCGCAGAACTGGGAGCTCCTACAATGAGCAGTTCTTC. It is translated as CASSRRTGSSYNEQFF.